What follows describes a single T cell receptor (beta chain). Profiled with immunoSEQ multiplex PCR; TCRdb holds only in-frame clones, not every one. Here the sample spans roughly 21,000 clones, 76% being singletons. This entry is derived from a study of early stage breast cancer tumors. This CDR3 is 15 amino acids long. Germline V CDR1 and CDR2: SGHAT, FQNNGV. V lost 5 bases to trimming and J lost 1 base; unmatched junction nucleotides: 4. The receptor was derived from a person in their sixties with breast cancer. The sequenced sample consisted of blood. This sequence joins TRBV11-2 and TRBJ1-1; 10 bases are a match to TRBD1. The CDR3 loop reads CASSGWDRGNTEAFF. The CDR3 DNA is TGTGCCAGCAGCGGGTGGGACAGGGGGAACACTGAAGCTTTCTTT.